The 28 T cell receptor beta chains listed next were all sequenced from one sample in a study of Graves' ophthalmopathy and Graves' hyperthyroidism. The study amplified TCR beta CDR3 regions using RNA transcripts. RT-PCR was first run with HTBI primers, then multiplex PCR in a second round. One entry per CDR3 protein results from TCRdb running MiXCR on the multiplex PCR reads. Found here are some 150,000 distinct CDR3 sequences, roughly 36% of them singletons; the top ten hold roughly 8.9%. The specimen sequenced was peripheral blood. Source of these receptors: a man aged 25-45 years with Graves' ophthalmopathy.

Relative to its sample, this clonotype is medium-sized. This chain joins TRBV28 and TRBJ2-5; D ambiguous. V was shortened by 5 bases and J by 5 bases, with 3 bases between the two germline ends. CDR1 is MDHEN, CDR2 SYDVKM, per germline. The CDR3 length is 10 residues. The CDR3 DNA follows: TGTGCCAGCAGTCGGGAGACCCAGTACTTC. Its protein product is CASSRETQYF.

The rearrangement uses TRBV30 and TRBJ1-5; D is unresolved. The V end was cut by 3 bases, the J end by 0 bases, with 6 bases between. Germline assignment: CDR1 GTSNPN and CDR2 SVGIG (reference sequence). The CDR3 has 13 residues. CDR3 loop: CAWRTHSNQPQHF. Here the CDR3 DNA reads TGTGCCTGGAGGACACATAGCAATCAGCCCCAGCATTTT.

V gene TRBV20-1 combines with J gene TRBJ2-7; D is possibly TRBD2 (6 bases). V lost 6 bases and J 5 bases, leaving 20 bases between the germline ends. CDR1 is DFQATT and CDR2 is SNEGSKA in the germline V gene (reference sequence). CDR3 length: 14 amino acids. CDR3 residues: CSAPETSWNHEQYF. CDR3 DNA sequence: TGCAGTGCCCCGGAGACTAGTTGGAACCACGAGCAGTACTTC.

This clonotype appeared many times. The rearrangement uses TRBV6-6 and TRBJ1-5; 12 bases are a match to TRBD1. Germline lookup yields CDR1 MNHNY and CDR2 SVGAGI (reference sequence). J lost 2 bases, V lost 2 bases, and 13 bases had no gene match. The CDR3 length is 20 residues. The DNA of the CDR3 is TGTGCCAGCAGTTACCTGAGAGGGGGACAGGGGGCGCGAGGCAATCAGCCCCAGCATTTT. As protein: CASSYLRGGQGARGNQPQHF.

The chain employs TRBV28 and TRBJ1-2, with 8 bases aligning to TRBD1. CDR3 length equals 14 residues. Germline-derived CDR1 and CDR2 are MDHEN and SYDVKM. V trimming: 7 bases; J trimming: 6 bases; junction bases outside the gene matches: 10. CDR3 sequence: CASTQNRGINGYTF. CDR3 DNA sequence: TGTGCCAGCACCCAAAACAGGGGGATCAATGGCTACACCTTC.

In this sample, this clonotype turned up many times. The chain recombines TRBV28 with TRBJ1-2, with TRBD1 matching over 7 bases. Trimming removed 6 bases from V and 6 bases from J; junction bases left unmatched: 10. Germline loops: CDR1 MDHEN, CDR2 SYDVKM. The CDR3 has 14 residues. The CDR3 region has the DNA TGTGCCAGCAGCCCAGGGGGAATCAGCCATGGCTACACCTTC. This codes for CASSPGGISHGYTF.

This clonotype was recorded many times. The gene calls are TRBV28 and TRBJ1-2, with TRBD1 matching 9 bases. V lost 4 bases, J lost 4 bases, and 1 base stayed unmatched. CDR3 size: 13 residues. Germline V gives CDR1 MDHEN, CDR2 SYDVKM. Written as DNA, the CDR3 is TGTGCCAGCAGTTCGACAGGGGGCTATGGCTACACCTTC. Translating it yields CASSSTGGYGYTF.

This clonotype was found many times. The chain couples TRBV11-1 to TRBJ2-2; perhaps TRBD1 as D (7 bases). Germline V gene data show CDR1 as SGHAT and CDR2 as FQDESV (reference sequence). Trimming shortened V by 5 bases and J by 7 bases, and 20 bases separated the two germline ends. This CDR3 has 16 residues. The CDR3: CASSAEAQGRHGELFF. DNA for the CDR3: TGTGCCAGCAGCGCGGAAGCACAGGGGAGGCACGGGGAGCTGTTTTTT. The variable domain in full, with the rest retrieved from reference TRBV11-1 and TRBJ2-2, is EAEVAQSPRYKITEKSQAVAFWCDPISGHATLYWYRQILGQGPELLVQFQDESVVDDSQLPKDRFSAERLKGVDSTLKIQPAELGDSAMYLCASSAEAQGRHGELFFGEGSRLTVL.

This clonotype occurred many times. V and J are TRBV5-1 and TRBJ1-1, with D unresolved. Germline V CDR1 and CDR2: SGHRS, YFSETQ. Trimming removed 2 bases at V and 0 bases at J, with 8 bases between. This CDR3 has 14 residues. The CDR3 here is CASSFLAVNTEAFF. In DNA, the CDR3 is TGCGCCAGCAGCTTCTTGGCTGTGAACACTGAAGCTTTCTTT.

The chain combines TRBV2 with TRBJ1-5; maybe TRBD1 (5 bases). The length of the CDR3 is 13 residues. Trimming shortened V by 10 bases and J by 6 bases, and 16 bases separated the two germline ends. The germline gives CDR1 SNHLY, CDR2 FYNNEI. The CDR3 coding sequence is TGTGCCATTTCGGGGGGGGGTGGTCAGCCCCAGCATTTT. Amino acid sequence: CAISGGGGQPQHF.

This clonotype showed up many times. The rearrangement uses TRBV12-5 and TRBJ1-1; possibly TRBD1 for D (6 bases). CDR3 length: 15 residues. CDR1 is LGHNT and CDR2 is FRNRAP in the germline V gene. V shed 1 base and J shed 2 bases, with 11 bases lying between them. CDR3 sequence reads: CASGLGRGINTEAFF. The CDR3 nucleotides read TGTGCTAGTGGTTTGGGCAGGGGAATTAACACTGAAGCTTTCTTT.

This clonotype was seen many times. V usage is TRBV12-3 or TRBV12-4 and J usage is TRBJ1-2; D ambiguous. CDR3 size: 13 residues. V was shortened by 3 bases and J by 5 bases, with 10 bases between the two germline ends. CDR3 region: CASSFHLTYGYTF. As DNA, the CDR3 is TGTGCCAGCAGTTTCCACCTCACATATGGCTACACCTTC.

Ten or more counts support this clonotype. The chain couples TRBV2 to TRBJ2-7, with TRBD1 matching 8 bases. The CDR3 runs to 13 residues. Germline V CDR1 and CDR2: SNHLY, FYNNEI. Losses at the gene ends were 11 bases for V and 1 base for J; bases not matched to a gene: 7. The CDR3 DNA reads TGTGCCGGCCGGACAGGGCGGTCCTACGAGCAGTACTTC. As protein: CAGRTGRSYEQYF. Combining the CDR3 with reference TRBV2 and TRBJ2-7 gives the whole variable domain EPEVTQTPSHQVTQMGQEVILRCVPISNHLYFYWYRQILGQKVEFLVSFYNNEISEKSEIFDDQFSVERPDGSNFTLKIRSTKLEDSAMYFCAGRTGRSYEQYFGPGTRLTVT.

This clonotype was counted at least ten times. Because the CDR3 is missing its conserved closing phenylalanine or tryptophan, this is likely a read error. The gene calls are TRBV11-2 and TRBJ2-5; D is uncertain. Germline-derived CDR1 and CDR2 are SGHAT and FQNNGV. CDR3 size: 13 residues. With 5 bases removed from V and 5 bases from J, the gap between germline ends came to 12 bases. The CDR3 sequence: CASSPNLGETQYL. CDR3 nucleotides: TGTGCCAGCAGCCCAAATTTAGGGGAGACCCAGTACCTC.

The chain couples TRBV6-1 to TRBJ2-7; D is ambiguous. Trimming removed 5 bases from V and 6 bases from J, with 11 bases in between. The CDR3 consists of 12 residues. Per the germline V gene, CDR1 is MNHNS and CDR2 is SASEGT. The CDR3 reads CASSPTVGEQYF. CDR3 in DNA: TGTGCCAGCAGTCCGACTGTCGGCGAGCAGTACTTC.

The chain joins TRBV11-1 to TRBJ2-2; TRBD1 matches 9 bases. Germline CDR1 and CDR2: SGHAT and FQDESV (reference sequence). Trimming took 3 bases from V and 5 from J; bases not matched to a gene: 7. There are 16 residues in the CDR3. CDR3: CASSLGQGRKTGELFF. Written as DNA, the CDR3 is TGTGCCAGCAGCTTGGGACAGGGAAGGAAAACCGGGGAGCTGTTTTTT. Together with reference TRBV11-1 and TRBJ2-2, the CDR3 gives the full variable domain: EAEVAQSPRYKITEKSQAVAFWCDPISGHATLYWYRQILGQGPELLVQFQDESVVDDSQLPKDRFSAERLKGVDSTLKIQPAELGDSAMYLCASSLGQGRKTGELFFGEGSRLTVL.

In its sample, this clonotype was seen many times. V is TRBV29-1 and J is TRBJ1-2, with TRBD1 identical over 8 bases. Trimming cost V 6 bases and J 8 bases; bases outside gene matches: 14. This CDR3 is built from 14 residues. Germline V gene sequence: CDR1 SQVTM, CDR2 ANQGSEA. Here the CDR3 DNA reads TGCAGCGTCCGGGTTGGGCAGGGGGCGTTAGGCTACACCTTC. Protein sequence: CSVRVGQGALGYTF.

This clonotype was seen more than once but under ten times. The CDR3 region is CSASGSYEQYF. CDR3 sequence (DNA): TGCAGTGCTAGTGGATCCTACGAGCAGTACTTC. The gene calls are TRBV20-1 and TRBJ2-7, with D unresolved. The V gene's germline CDR1 is DFQATT and CDR2 SNEGSKA (reference sequence). Trimming stripped 3 bases from V and 1 base from J, with 4 bases between. The CDR3 has 11 residues.

This clonotype occurred many times. V gene TRBV6-5 combines with J gene TRBJ1-2; 7 bases map to TRBD1. V trimming: 5 bases; J trimming: 4 bases; junction bases outside the gene matches: 10. The CDR3 is 15 amino acids. Germline V CDR1 and CDR2: MNHEY, SVGAGI. Here the CDR3 reads CASSNTGALAYGYTF. CDR3 bases: TGTGCCAGCAGTAACACAGGGGCCCTAGCCTATGGCTACACCTTC.

The chain carries TRBV28 and TRBJ1-1; D not certain. Germline CDR1 is MDHEN and CDR2 is SYDVKM. CDR3 length: 12 residues. With 6 bases removed from V and 10 bases from J, the gap between germline ends came to 15 bases. The DNA of the CDR3 is TGTGCCAGCAGCCCGAATAACCGAGGAGCTTTCTTT. Residues: CASSPNNRGAFF.

This clonotype was counted many times. The chain recombines TRBV18 with TRBJ1-1; the D is unclear. Trimming stripped 0 bases from V and 0 bases from J, with 8 bases between. The length of the CDR3 is 15 residues. CDR1 is KGHSH and CDR2 is LQKENI in the germline V gene. The CDR3 sequence: CASSPPNKLNTEAFF. The CDR3 region has the DNA TGTGCCAGCTCACCACCGAATAAGTTGAACACTGAAGCTTTCTTT.

This clonotype was seen repeatedly, ten times or more. The J gene is TRBJ1-3, the V gene TRBV28, with D perhaps matching TRBD1 (5 bases). Germline V gene data show CDR1 as MDHEN and CDR2 as SYDVKM. V was trimmed by 8 bases and J by 0 bases, leaving 8 bases between them. The CDR3 is 13 residues long. As DNA, the CDR3 is TGTGCCAGCTCAGGACACTCTGGAAACACCATATATTTT. Residues: CASSGHSGNTIYF.

This clonotype was picked up many times. The CDR3: CASSYGGGTTEAFF. The CDR3 DNA reads as TGTGCCAGCAGTTATGGTGGTGGTACCACTGAAGCTTTCTTT. The chain links TRBV6-5 to TRBJ1-1; no definite D call. Trimming left V 3 bases short and J 4 bases short, with 12 bases between. The CDR3 sequence is 14 residues long. The germline V gene has CDR1 MNHEY and CDR2 SVGAGI.

This clonotype has only a few counts. The chain has TRBV9 and TRBJ2-5; the D gene is possibly TRBD2 (5 bases). V was cut by 3 bases and J by 0 bases, with 9 bases left in between. Germline V lookup: CDR1 SGDLS, CDR2 YYNGEE. The CDR3 covers 14 residues. The CDR3 DNA reads TGTGCCAGCAGCGCCCCGGGGAACCAAGAGACCCAGTACTTC. Translated: CASSAPGNQETQYF.

CDR3 DNA: TGTGCCAGCAGCCCGCCCCGGGGAATGGGGTTCGGGACTGAAGCTTTCTTT. It specifies CASSPPRGMGFGTEAFF. V usage is TRBV7-8 and J usage is TRBJ1-1, with no clear D. V lost 5 bases to trimming and J lost 5 bases, with 24 bases between them. The length of the CDR3 is 17 residues. CDR1 SGHVS and CDR2 FQNEAQ come from the germline V gene.

This clonotype was seen only once. This chain connects TRBV7-2 to TRBJ2-7, with D uncertain. Germline CDR1 SGHTA, CDR2 FQGNSA. V was trimmed by 2 bases and J by 2 bases, leaving 10 bases between them. There are 14 residues in the CDR3. The CDR3 sequence is CASSLIVSAYEQYF. The CDR3 DNA follows: TGTGCCAGCAGCTTAATCGTGAGCGCCTACGAGCAGTACTTC.

This clonotype was observed at least ten times. V and J are TRBV7-9 and TRBJ2-7; 11 nucleotides agree with TRBD2. The V and J ends lost 5 bases and 3 bases, in that order; junction bases with no gene match: 6. The germline CDR1 and CDR2 sequences are SEHNR and FQNEAQ (reference sequence). The CDR3 extends over 15 amino acids. The CDR3 sequence is CASSITSGSNYEQYF. The CDR3 DNA reads as TGTGCCAGCAGCATCACTAGCGGGAGTAACTACGAGCAGTACTTC.

The gene calls are TRBV6-1 and TRBJ2-2, with D tentatively TRBD2 (6 bases). CDR1 is MNHNS and CDR2 is SASEGT in the germline V gene. The CDR3 totals 14 residues. The ends were cut back, 7 bases at V and 3 bases at J, with 12 bases in the middle. The CDR3 coding sequence is TGTGCCAGCACGCCGGGACTCGACACCGGGGAGCTGTTTTTT. As protein: CASTPGLDTGELFF.